Listed below are T cell receptor beta chains from one sample, sequenced in a study. From the RT-PCR reads, TCRdb called clonotypes with MiXCR, one entry per CDR3 protein. The sample gives hundreds of thousands of distinct CDR3 sequences, approximately 15% of which show up once; roughly 3.6% is in the top ten. The sample was memory CD4+ T cells from blood. Receptor source: a female donor in good health, serving as a healthy control. Both conserved end residues are part of each CDR3. The D gene is left open where the match is weak. Clone size is shown for a subset of rows, as once, few, many or a class of expanded clone.

TRBV15	many	-	TRBJ2-7	16	CATSRGEGGFKYEQYF	TGTGCCACCAGCAGAGGCGAGGGGGGGTTTAAGTACGAGCAGTACTTC
TRBV7-2	few	TRBD2	TRBJ2-5	16	CASSRRLAGEGETQYF	TGTGCCAGCAGCCGTAGACTAGCGGGAGAGGGCGAGACCCAGTACTTC
TRBV20-1	many	-	TRBJ2-1	14	CSAGRAGRSNEQFF	TGCAGTGCGGGTCGGGCAGGGAGAAGCAATGAGCAGTTCTTC
TRBV5-1	-	TRBD2	TRBJ2-1	16	CASSLVAGAPYNEQFF	TGCGCCAGCAGCTTGGTAGCGGGAGCACCCTACAATGAGCAGTTCTTC
TRBV6-5	many	-	TRBJ1-1	12	CASSPPSRVAFF	TGTGCCAGCAGTCCTCCTTCCAGGGTAGCTTTCTTT
TRBV12-3/TRBV12-4	-	TRBD1	TRBJ2-1	13	CASSRQGASEQFF	TGTGCCAGCAGTCGACAGGGGGCGTCTGAGCAGTTCTTC
TRBV30	few	TRBD2	TRBJ2-7	16	CAWSLGGTPFSYEQYF	TGTGCCTGGAGTCTCGGGGGGACCCCTTTCTCCTACGAGCAGTACTTC
TRBV11-2	-	-	TRBJ2-7	13	CASTAIRDYEQYF	TGTGCCAGCACGGCAATCCGGGACTACGAGCAGTACTTC
TRBV4-3	many	TRBD1	TRBJ2-2	16	CASSQDPGQGIGELFF	TGCGCCAGCAGCCAAGATCCGGGACAGGGCATCGGGGAGCTGTTTTTT
TRBV7-2	many	-	TRBJ1-6	12	CASSSRPSPLHF	TGTGCCAGCAGCTCTCGACCTTCACCCCTCCACTTT